Each of the 8 T cell receptor beta chains below was sequenced from the same sample in a study of a mutant IDH1 vaccine in newly diagnosed glioma. Profiling relied on immunoSEQ multiplex PCR, and the TCRdb table lists in-frame clones only, not all of them. The sample lists about 54,000 clones; 70% to 90% were seen once. Stated time point: baseline, week 1 (first vaccination visit). Treatment indicated: pre-vaccination baseline after standard-of-care therapy. The sequenced sample was PBMCs, obtained from a glioma patient treated with radiotherapy, temozolomide or both. The receptor set was obtained from a man aged 18 to 29 with glioma.

The rearrangement links TRBV7-8 to TRBJ2-7; maybe TRBD1 (6 bases). CDR1 and CDR2 (germline): SGHVS, FQNEAQ. The V end lost 1 base, the J end lost 2 bases, and 12 bases lay between the germline ends. CDR3 length: 15 residues. CDR3 loop: CASSLVARGAYEQYF. The CDR3 nucleotides are TGTGCCAGCAGCTTAGTGGCCAGGGGAGCCTACGAGCAGTACTTC.

The V gene is TRBV30, the J gene TRBJ1-1; no firm D call. Germline V CDR1 and CDR2: GTSNPN, SVGIG (reference sequence). The CDR3 extends over 13 amino acids. The germline V and J ends were trimmed by 3 bases and 5 bases, with 13 bases remaining between them. CDR3 in DNA: TGTGCCTGGAGCCTTCAGCGGGCTACTGAAGCTTTCTTT. Encoded protein: CAWSLQRATEAFF.

The chain is built from TRBV25-1 and TRBJ1-3; D is unresolved. Trimming took off 4 bases at V and 0 bases at J, with 7 bases between the two ends. CDR3 size: 14 residues. The germline gives CDR1 MGHDK, CDR2 SYGVNS. CDR3 in DNA: TGTGCCAGCAGTGGGACCGACTCTGGAAACACCATATATTTT. Amino acids: CASSGTDSGNTIYF.

This rearrangement joins TRBV18 to TRBJ2-2, with D possibly being TRBD2 (5 bases). This CDR3 region has 14 residues. Deletions cut 3 bases from V and 7 bases from J, with 12 bases between. CDR1 and CDR2 from the germline V gene are KGHSH and LQKENI. CDR3 protein: CASSPGLEGGELFF. DNA of the CDR3: TGTGCCAGCTCACCCGGACTCGAGGGCGGGGAGCTGTTTTTT.

V gene TRBV7-8 combines with J gene TRBJ2-7, with TRBD2 identical over 9 bases. CDR1 is SGHVS, CDR2 FQNEAQ, per germline. This CDR3 spans 15 amino acids. The ends lost 1 base at V and 3 bases at J; junction bases unmatched: 4. This chain's CDR3 is CASSLGTSDFYEQYF. The CDR3 DNA reads TGTGCCAGCAGCTTAGGGACTAGCGATTTCTACGAGCAGTACTTC.

This clone is medium-sized in the sample. Other DNA sequences in this specimen translate into the identical CDR3. The CDR3 here is CATSRDRSSLSTDTQYF. In DNA, the CDR3 is TGTGCCACCAGCAGAGATCGCTCAAGCCTTAGCACAGATACGCAGTATTTT. The chain joins TRBV15 to TRBJ2-3; D call uncertain. With 0 bases removed from V and 0 bases from J, the gap between germline ends came to 13 bases. This CDR3 is 17 amino acids long. CDR1 is LNHNV, CDR2 YYDKDF, per germline (reference sequence).

The chain couples TRBV6-7 to TRBJ2-5; 9 bases agree with TRBD2. TRBV6-7 is an ORF for which the function is uncertain. The CDR3 contains 13 residues. Trimming at V came to 8 bases and at J to 4 bases, leaving 5 bases not matched to a gene. CDR3 nucleotide sequence: TGTGCCAGCCCGGGACTAGCAGGAGAGACCCAGTACTTC. Translated, it gives CASPGLAGETQYF.

The chain combines TRBV19 with TRBJ1-4; TRBD1 aligns across 7 bases. The V segment lost 5 bases and the J segment 2 bases; nucleotides outside the gene matches: 5. The germline V gene encodes CDR1 LNHDA and CDR2 SQIVND (reference sequence). The CDR3 is 15 amino acids. The CDR3 DNA follows: TGTGCCAGTAGTCGAGGGGGCGCGACTAATGAAAAACTGTTTTTT. Translating gives CASSRGGATNEKLFF.